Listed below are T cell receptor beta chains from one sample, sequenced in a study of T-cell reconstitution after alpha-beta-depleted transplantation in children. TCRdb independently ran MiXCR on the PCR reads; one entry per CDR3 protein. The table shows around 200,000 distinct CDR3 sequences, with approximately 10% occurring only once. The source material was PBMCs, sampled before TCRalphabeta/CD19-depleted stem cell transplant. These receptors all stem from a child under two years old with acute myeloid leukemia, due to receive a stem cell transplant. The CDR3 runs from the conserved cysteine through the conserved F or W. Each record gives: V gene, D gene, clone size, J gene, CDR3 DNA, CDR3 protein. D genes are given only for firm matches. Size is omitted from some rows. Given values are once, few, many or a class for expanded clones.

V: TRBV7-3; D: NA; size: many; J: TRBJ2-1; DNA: TGTGCCAGCAGCTTAAGCCCTAGCGCAAATGAGCAGTTCTTC; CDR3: CASSLSPSANEQFF
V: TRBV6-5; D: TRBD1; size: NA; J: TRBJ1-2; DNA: TGTGCCAGCAGTTACTACGGACAGGACTATGGCTACACCTTC; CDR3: CASSYYGQDYGYTF
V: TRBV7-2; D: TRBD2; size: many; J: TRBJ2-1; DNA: TGTGCCAGCAGCTCCAGCGGGAGCGGGTACAATGAGCAGTTCTTC; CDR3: CASSSSGSGYNEQFF
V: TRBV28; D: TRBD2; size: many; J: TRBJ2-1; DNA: TGTGCCAGCAGCCGACTAGCGATTCTGTTCTTC; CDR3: CASSRLAILFF
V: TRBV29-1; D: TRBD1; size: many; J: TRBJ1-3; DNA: TGCAGCGTTGACAGGGGGGAGTCTGGAAACACCATATATTTT; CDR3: CSVDRGESGNTIYF
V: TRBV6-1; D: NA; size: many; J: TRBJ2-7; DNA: TGTGCCAGCAGTGAAGGGACAACCTACGAGCAGTACTTC; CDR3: CASSEGTTYEQYF
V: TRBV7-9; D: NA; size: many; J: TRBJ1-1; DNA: TGTGCCAGCAGCTTAGCGGAGGGGGGGAACACTGAAGCTTTCTTT; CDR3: CASSLAEGGNTEAFF
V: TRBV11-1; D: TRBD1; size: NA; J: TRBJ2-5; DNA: TGTGCCAGCAGCTCAGGACAGGCCCGGGGAGAGACCCAGTACTTC; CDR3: CASSSGQARGETQYF
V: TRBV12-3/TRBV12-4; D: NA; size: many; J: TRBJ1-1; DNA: TGTGCCAGCAGGTGGAAAGTAGGTCGGGCCATGAAGACTGAAGCTTTCTTT; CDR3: CASRWKVGRAMKTEAFF
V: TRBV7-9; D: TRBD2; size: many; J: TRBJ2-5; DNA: TGTGCCAGCAGCTTAAAGGTAGCGGGACCTGAGACCCAGTACTTC; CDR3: CASSLKVAGPETQYF
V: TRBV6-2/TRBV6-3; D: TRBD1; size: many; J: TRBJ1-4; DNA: TGTGCCAGCAGTTACTCGGGACAGGGGGATGAAAAACTGTTTTTT; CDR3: CASSYSGQGDEKLFF
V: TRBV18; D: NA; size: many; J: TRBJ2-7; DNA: TGTGCCAGCTCACCTACGGTAGGGGTCGAGCAGTACTTC; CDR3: CASSPTVGVEQYF
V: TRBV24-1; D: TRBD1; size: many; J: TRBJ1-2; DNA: TGTGCCACCAGTGATTCGGGACAGACTTTCTATGGCTACACCTTC; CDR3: CATSDSGQTFYGYTF
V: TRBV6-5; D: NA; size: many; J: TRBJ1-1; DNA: TGTGCCAGCAGTTACGGGGGCGGGTACACTGAAGCTTTCTTT; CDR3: CASSYGGGYTEAFF
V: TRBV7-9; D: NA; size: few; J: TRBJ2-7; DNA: TGTGCCAGCAGCTTAGCGTCGCAGTCACCCGAGCAGTACTTC; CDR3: CASSLASQSPEQYF
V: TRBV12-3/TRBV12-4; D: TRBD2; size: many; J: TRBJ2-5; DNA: TGTGCCAGCAGTTTTCTACTAGCGGGAGAGCAAGAGACCCAGTACTTC; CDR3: CASSFLLAGEQETQYF
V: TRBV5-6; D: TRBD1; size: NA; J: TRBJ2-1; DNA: TGTGCCAGCAGCCTGGACAGGGGCCGGAATGAGCAGTTCTTC; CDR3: CASSLDRGRNEQFF
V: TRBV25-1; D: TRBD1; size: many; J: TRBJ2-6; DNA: TGTGCCAGCAGTGAAATGGGACAGGCAAGCTCTGGGGCCAACGTCCTGACTTTC; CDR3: CASSEMGQASSGANVLTF
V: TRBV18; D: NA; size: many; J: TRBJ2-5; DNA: TGTGCCAGCTCCCACTTAGGGTACCAAGAGACCCAGTACTTC; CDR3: CASSHLGYQETQYF
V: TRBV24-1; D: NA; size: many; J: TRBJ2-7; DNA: TGTGCCCCCTCACCTAGACAGATCCACGAGCAGTACTTC; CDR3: CAPSPRQIHEQYF
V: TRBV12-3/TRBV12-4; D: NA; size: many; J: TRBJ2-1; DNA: TGTGCCAGCAGCCTGATCTCTAGCTACTACAATGAGCAGTTCTTC; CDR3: CASSLISSYYNEQFF
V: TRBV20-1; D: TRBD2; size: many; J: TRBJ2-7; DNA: TGCAGTGCTAGAGCAACGACTAGCTTGAACGAGCAGTACTTC; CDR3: CSARATTSLNEQYF
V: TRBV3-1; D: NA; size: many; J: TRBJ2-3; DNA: TGTGCCAGCAGCCAAGATTATGGGGGGCCATTCACAGATACGCAGTATTTT; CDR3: CASSQDYGGPFTDTQYF
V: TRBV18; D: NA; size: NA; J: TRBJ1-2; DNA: TGTGCCAGCTCACCACCCCTGGGGGTTGGCTACACCTTC; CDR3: CASSPPLGVGYTF
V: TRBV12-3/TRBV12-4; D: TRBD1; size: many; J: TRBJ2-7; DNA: TGTGCCACCCAGGACAGGGACGAGCAGTACTTC; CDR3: CATQDRDEQYF
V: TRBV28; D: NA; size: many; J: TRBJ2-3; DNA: TGTGCCAGCAGTAATCCACCGGGACATACGCAGTATTTT; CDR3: CASSNPPGHTQYF
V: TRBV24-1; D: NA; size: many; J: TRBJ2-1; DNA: TGTGCCACCGGTGGGACTCGGGGGATCAATGAGCAGTTCTTC; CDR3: CATGGTRGINEQFF
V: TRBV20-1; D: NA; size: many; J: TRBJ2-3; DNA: TGCAGTGCTAGTGAACGACTAGTCACAGATACGCAGTATTTT; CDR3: CSASERLVTDTQYF
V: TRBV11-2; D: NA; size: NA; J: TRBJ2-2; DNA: TGTGCCAGCAGCATAGACACCGGGGAGCTGTTTTTT; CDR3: CASSIDTGELFF
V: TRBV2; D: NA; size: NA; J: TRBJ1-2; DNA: TGTGCCAGCAGTCCCGGGGCCTACGGGGGCTACACCTTC; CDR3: CASSPGAYGGYTF
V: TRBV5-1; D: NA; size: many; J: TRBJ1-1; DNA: TGCGCCAGCAGTATTGTCAGTATGAACACTGAAGCTTTCTTT; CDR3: CASSIVSMNTEAFF
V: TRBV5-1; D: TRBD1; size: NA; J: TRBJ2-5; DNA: TGCGCCAGCAGCTTACAGGGGGCCGGATACCAAGAGACCCAGTACTTC; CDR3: CASSLQGAGYQETQYF
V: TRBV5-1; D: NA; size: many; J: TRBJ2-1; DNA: TGCGCCAGCAGCTTGAGGGGGGCATCAGGCAATGAGCAGTTCTTC; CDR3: CASSLRGASGNEQFF
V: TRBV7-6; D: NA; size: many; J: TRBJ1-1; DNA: TGTGCCAGCAGCCCCTCATCAGGGACTGAAGCTTTCTTT; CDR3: CASSPSSGTEAFF
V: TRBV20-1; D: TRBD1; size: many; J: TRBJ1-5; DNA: TGCAGTGCTAGGGGGGGGACAGGAGTCAATCAGCCCCAGCATTTT; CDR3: CSARGGTGVNQPQHF
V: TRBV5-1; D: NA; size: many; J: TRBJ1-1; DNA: TGCGCCAGCAGCTTGGCCGGGGTTGGCACTGAAGCTTTCTTT; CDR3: CASSLAGVGTEAFF
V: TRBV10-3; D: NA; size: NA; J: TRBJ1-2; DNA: TGTGCCATCACCGGTCGTCTGAGCTATGGCTACACCTTC; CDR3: CAITGRLSYGYTF
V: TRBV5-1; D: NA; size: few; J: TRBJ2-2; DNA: TGCGCCAGCAGCCCGGGACGAGAGAACACCGGGGAGCTGTTTTTT; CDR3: CASSPGRENTGELFF
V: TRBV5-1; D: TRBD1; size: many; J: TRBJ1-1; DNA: TGCGCCAGCAGCTTTACCGGGACAGGGAGGACTGAAGCTTTCTTT; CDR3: CASSFTGTGRTEAFF
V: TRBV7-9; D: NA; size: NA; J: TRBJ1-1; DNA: TGTGCCAGCAGCTTAACGACGGGGCTCGTCACTGACGCTTTCTTT; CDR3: CASSLTTGLVTDAFF
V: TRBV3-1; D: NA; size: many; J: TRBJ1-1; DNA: TGTGCCAGCAGCCAAGGGTCTAGGGTGAACACTGAAGCTTTCTTT; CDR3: CASSQGSRVNTEAFF
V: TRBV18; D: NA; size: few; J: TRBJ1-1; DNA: TGTGCCAGCTCACCTGAGGTCCAGGGCACTGAAGCTTTCTTT; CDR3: CASSPEVQGTEAFF
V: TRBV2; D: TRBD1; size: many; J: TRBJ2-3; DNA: TGTGCCAGCAGGACAGGGGGGAGAGATACGCAGTATTTT; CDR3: CASRTGGRDTQYF
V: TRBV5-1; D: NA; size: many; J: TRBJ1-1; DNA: TGCGCCAGCAGCTTGGATGCGCTGAACACTGAAGCTTTCTTT; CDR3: CASSLDALNTEAFF
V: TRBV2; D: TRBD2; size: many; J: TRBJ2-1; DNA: TGTGCCAGCAGTGCCGGGCGGACTAGCGGGGGCTCCTACAATGAGCAGTTCTTC; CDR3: CASSAGRTSGGSYNEQFF
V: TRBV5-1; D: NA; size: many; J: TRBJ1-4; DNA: TGCGCCAGCAGCTTGGGGATAGGTGGTGAAAAACTGTTTTTT; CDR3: CASSLGIGGEKLFF
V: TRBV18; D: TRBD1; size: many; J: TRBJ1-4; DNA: TGTGCCAGCTCACCAAGGGACAGGCGCGACAATGAAAAACTGTTTTTT; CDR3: CASSPRDRRDNEKLFF
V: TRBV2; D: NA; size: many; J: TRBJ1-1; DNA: TGTGCCAGCAGTGATGTTAGGGACACTGAAGCTTTCTTT; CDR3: CASSDVRDTEAFF
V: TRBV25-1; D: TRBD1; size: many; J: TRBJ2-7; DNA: TGTGCCAGCAGTGCCGTTCCCGGGACAGGGAACTACGAGCAGTACTTC; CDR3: CASSAVPGTGNYEQYF
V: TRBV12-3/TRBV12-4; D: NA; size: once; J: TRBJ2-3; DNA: TGTGTCAGCACCCGAGGCACAGATACGCAGTATTTT; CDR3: CVSTRGTDTQYF
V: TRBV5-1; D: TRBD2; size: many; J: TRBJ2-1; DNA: TGCGCCAGCAGCTTACTAGCGGGGGGGACTCTCTACAATGAGCAGTTCTTC; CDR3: CASSLLAGGTLYNEQFF
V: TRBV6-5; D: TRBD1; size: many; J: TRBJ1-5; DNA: TGTGCCAGCAGTTATCCGACAGGGAACTATCAGCCCCAGCATTTT; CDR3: CASSYPTGNYQPQHF
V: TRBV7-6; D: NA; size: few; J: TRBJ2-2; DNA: TGTGCCAGCAGCTTAGCTGCGGGGGCCATGAACACCGGGGAGCTGTTTTTT; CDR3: CASSLAAGAMNTGELFF
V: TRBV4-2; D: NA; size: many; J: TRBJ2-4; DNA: TGTGCCAGCAGCCAAGAAGGAGTGCTAGCCAAAAACATTCAGTACTTC; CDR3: CASSQEGVLAKNIQYF
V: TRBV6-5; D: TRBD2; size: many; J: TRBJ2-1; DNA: TGTGCCAGCAGTTACACACTAGCGGGAGAGCAGTTCTTC; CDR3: CASSYTLAGEQFF
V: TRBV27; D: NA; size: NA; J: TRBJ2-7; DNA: TGTGCCAGCAGTTTTAATCAGGGCCGCTACGAGCAGTACTTC; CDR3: CASSFNQGRYEQYF
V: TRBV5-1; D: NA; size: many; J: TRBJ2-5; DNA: TGCGCCAGCAGCCCAGCCGATGGGGAGACCCAGTACTTC; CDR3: CASSPADGETQYF